This TCR beta chain was profiled in a study of shared clonotypes between healthy human individuals. TCRdb's copy holds only in-frame clones and misses some; the assay was immunoSEQ multiplex PCR. The table lists approximately 600,000 clones, approximately 96% of them singletons. Naivety among CD8 cells was defined by CD45RO negativity and positive CCR7 selection, thereby excluding terminally differentiated effector memory CD45RA+ cells. V shed 1 base and J shed 9 bases, with 19 bases lying between them. Per germline, CDR1 LNHDA and CDR2 SQIVND (reference sequence). The CDR3 is made up of 16 amino acids.

Sequencing used naive CD8+ T cells sorted from blood. The gene calls are TRBV19 and TRBJ1-5; a weak D match, TRBD1 (5 bases). This TCR was sampled from a woman aged 25 to 39 in good health. This CDR3 reads CASSIVRGPEGTPQHF. The CDR3 DNA reads as TGTGCCAGTAGTATAGTGAGGGGACCCGAAGGGACGCCCCAGCATTTT.